Listed below are T cell receptor beta chains from one sample, sequenced in a study of T cell responses to AZD1222 COVID-19 vaccine. Produced via immunoSEQ multiplex PCR; TCRdb's table is partial and in-frame only. The table shows fewer than 150,000 clones, with roughly 87% occurring only once. Sequenced here: peripheral blood, sampled 28 days after the second AZD1222 dose. These receptors were collected from an adult who received the AZD1222 COVID-19 vaccine. Both conserved end residues are part of each CDR3. A D gene is named only where the DNA matches it firmly. Clone size, where shown, is once, few, many, or a class for clones that have expanded.

TRBJ1-1,-,14,-,TRBV19,TGTGCCAGCCGTCCCGGGACAACAAACACTGAAGCTTTCTTT,CASRPGTTNTEAFF
TRBJ2-7,-,12,-,TRBV2,TGTGCCAGCAGGCCTGACAGTTACGAGCAGTACTTC,CASRPDSYEQYF
TRBJ2-5,-,15,-,TRBV13,TGTGCCAGCAGCTCCTCGACAGGTATTAAGGAGACCCAGTACTTC,CASSSSTGIKETQYF
TRBJ2-5,-,14,-,TRBV6-5,TGTGCCAGCAGTTACTCGATGGGGAGAAAGACCCAGTACTTC,CASSYSMGRKTQYF
TRBJ1-1,-,15,-,TRBV5-1,TGCGCCAGCAGCTTCTTTGACACCCGAAGCACTGAAGCTTTCTTT,CASSFFDTRSTEAFF
TRBJ1-5,-,13,-,TRBV6-1,TGTGCCACCGGCCGGGACGGCAATCAGCCCCAGCATTTT,CATGRDGNQPQHF
TRBJ2-7,-,13,-,TRBV10-1,TGCGCCAGCAGTGTCAACAGGGCTGGAGAGCAGTACTTC,CASSVNRAGEQYF
TRBJ2-2,-,15,-,TRBV10-3,TGTGCCACGGGGGCCGGAGGGGAGGACACCGGGGAGCTGTTTTTT,CATGAGGEDTGELFF
TRBJ1-1,-,14,-,TRBV3-1/TRBV3-2,TGTGCCAGCAGCCAAGATGTGAGAGGAACTGAAGCTTTCTTT,CASSQDVRGTEAFF
TRBJ2-7,medium-sized,13,TRBD1,TRBV11-2,TGTGCCAGCAGCTTTGACAGGGAATACGAGCAGTACTTC,CASSFDREYEQYF